This T cell receptor beta chain was profiled in a study of regulatory T cells in long-lasting Graves disease. Time point of the sample: newly diagnosed GD, antithyroid drugs for less than 3 months. PBMCs provided the RNA from which the TCR library was made. Libraries of TCR beta came from iRepertoire HTBI primers plus Arm-PCR of CDR3 regions. TCRdb ran MiXCR on the multiplex PCR reads and lists one entry per CDR3 protein. There are about half a million distinct CDR3 sequences in the sample; 12% occur only once, and about 8.9% lies in the top ten. The CDR3 length is 13 residues. Germline V gene sequence: CDR1 MGHRA, CDR2 YSYEKL. The germline V and J ends were trimmed by 4 bases and 8 bases, with 14 bases remaining between them. The table lists this clonotype with a few counts. This sample also appeared in a second study, on T cells in Graves' hyperthyroidism and ophthalmopathy.

The chain has TRBV4-1 and TRBJ1-2, with D possibly matching TRBD1 (6 bases). This TCR was recovered from a woman in her 30s with Graves disease. The input for sequencing was peripheral blood mononuclear cells (PBMCs), taken at new diagnosis, from a patient treated with antithyroid drugs. The CDR3 bases are TGCGCCAGCAGCCCGGTAGGCAGGGGCGGCTACACCTTC. It specifies CASSPVGRGGYTF.